The 22 T cell receptor beta chains in this list originate from one sample, sequenced in a study of T cell clones after liver transplantation. Profiling relied on immunoSEQ multiplex PCR, and the TCRdb table lists in-frame clones only, not all of them. The sample lists about 75,000 clones; roughly 84% were seen once. This material consisted of CD4+ T cells from blood, taken about 50 months after liver transplant. The receptors shown here come from a human patient who received a liver transplant. T cells may partly derive from the graft donor.

The count of this clone is one. The rearrangement links TRBV11-2 to TRBJ2-7; 10 nucleotides line up with TRBD2. V lost 1 base to trimming and J lost 3 bases; unmatched junction nucleotides: 6. The CDR3 consists of 16 residues. Per germline, CDR1 SGHAT and CDR2 FQNNGV. In nucleotides, the CDR3 is TGTGCCAGCAGCTTAGCGGCTAGCGGGAGCGTCTACGAGCAGTACTTC. Its protein product is CASSLAASGSVYEQYF.

This clone was seen just once. The rearrangement uses TRBV5-4 and TRBJ2-1; 9 bases agree with TRBD2. The germline V gene has CDR1 SGHNT and CDR2 YYREEE (reference sequence). CDR3 length: 13 residues. V shed 10 bases, J shed 5 bases, and the junction held 7 bases outside the gene matches. In nucleotides, the CDR3 is TGTGCCGAGCGTCTAGCGGGACACAATGAGCAGTTCTTC. Protein: CAERLAGHNEQFF.

This clone was seen a single time. The J gene is TRBJ1-3, the V gene TRBV6-5, with D possibly TRBD1 on 5 matching bases. Trimming removed 8 bases from V and 1 base from J, with 15 bases in between. Germline assignment: CDR1 MNHEY and CDR2 SVGAGI. The CDR3 length is 15 residues. The CDR3 is CASQAVWGSGNTIYF. The CDR3 DNA sequence: TGTGCCAGCCAGGCCGTATGGGGGTCTGGAAACACCATATATTTT.

This chain links TRBV19 with TRBJ2-7; 9 bases agree with TRBD1. The V and J ends lost 9 bases and 3 bases, in that order; junction bases with no gene match: 12. CDR1 is LNHDA and CDR2 is SQIVND in the germline V gene (reference sequence). This CDR3 is 15 amino acids long. The CDR3 region has the DNA TGTGCCAGCACCAGGGGCTCGGGACAGGGCTACGAGCAGTACTTC. Translating gives CASTRGSGQGYEQYF.

This clone turned up a few times. The chain carries TRBV5-4 and TRBJ1-4; D ambiguous. V gave up 2 bases and J gave up 7 bases, with 15 bases separating them. The germline V gene encodes CDR1 SGHNT and CDR2 YYREEE (reference sequence). There are 15 residues in the CDR3. The CDR3: CASSFGGSTIEKLFF. CDR3 DNA sequence: TGTGCCAGCAGCTTCGGCGGCAGTACGATTGAAAAACTGTTTTTT.

This rearrangement joins TRBV6-5 to TRBJ2-7, with 9 bases that match TRBD1. CDR3 length: 15 residues. J lost 1 base, V lost 6 bases, and 7 bases had no gene match. CDR1 is MNHEY, CDR2 SVGAGI, per germline. This CDR3 reads CASRPGTGMSYEQYF. The CDR3 coding sequence is TGTGCCAGCAGGCCCGGGACAGGGATGTCCTACGAGCAGTACTTC.

This clone was seen a handful of times. A single base separates this from a much larger clone, so it may be a read error. The same CDR3 arises from other DNA sequences in this sample as well. The V and J genes are TRBV5-1 and TRBJ2-7; 7 positions agree with TRBD1. The CDR3 length is 14 residues. V shed 0 bases and J 2 bases; nucleotides not matched to a gene: 2. CDR1 is SGHRS and CDR2 is YFSETQ in the germline V gene. The CDR3 loop is CASSLGQGAYEQYF. CDR3 sequence (DNA): TGCGCCAGCAGCTTGGGACAGGGAGCCTACGAGCAGTACTTC.

This clone has ten or more counts. The rearrangement uses TRBV29-1 and TRBJ2-5; 7 bases agree with TRBD1. The V and J ends lost 6 bases and 3 bases, in that order; junction bases with no gene match: 4. The germline V gene has CDR1 SQVTM and CDR2 ANQGSEA. This CDR3 is 12 amino acids long. The CDR3: CSVATGEETQYF. In DNA form, the CDR3 reads TGCAGCGTCGCCACAGGGGAAGAGACCCAGTACTTC.

The V gene is TRBV28, the J gene TRBJ2-2; D unresolved. Germline V lookup: CDR1 MDHEN, CDR2 SYDVKM. Trimming pared 1 base from V and 7 bases from J, leaving 13 bases between. The CDR3 has 15 residues. CDR3 sequence (DNA): TGTGCCAGCAGTTTATCCTGGCTAAACTACGGGGAGCTGTTTTTT. As protein: CASSLSWLNYGELFF.

This chain joins TRBV7-3 and TRBJ2-5; D is possibly TRBD1 (5 bases). The V gene's germline CDR1 is SGHTA and CDR2 FQGTGA. This CDR3 contains 15 residues. Trimming stripped 1 base from V and 5 bases from J, with 14 bases between. CDR3 amino acids: CASSLSRGGRETQYF. The CDR3 DNA sequence: TGTGCCAGCAGCTTAAGTAGGGGTGGTAGGGAGACCCAGTACTTC.

This clone appeared once. This chain uses TRBV6-5 with TRBJ2-5; tentatively, D is TRBD1 (6 bases). V dropped 6 bases and J dropped 0 bases, with 8 bases sitting between them. There are 13 residues in the CDR3. Germline-derived CDR1 and CDR2 are MNHEY and SVGAGI. The CDR3 DNA is TGTGCCAGCAGCGACAGGTACCAAGAGACCCAGTACTTC. It translates to CASSDRYQETQYF.

In this sample, this clone turned up once. The CDR3 is CASGLVTLTDTQYF. DNA for the CDR3: TGTGCTAGTGGTTTGGTAACCCTCACAGATACGCAGTATTTT. The rearrangement uses TRBV12-5 and TRBJ2-3; the D is unclear. Germline CDR1 is LGHNT and CDR2 is FRNRAP. The CDR3 consists of 14 residues. With 0 bases removed from V and 2 bases from J, the gap between germline ends came to 6 bases.

The chain combines TRBV5-5 with TRBJ2-5; a weak D match, TRBD2 (7 bases). Looked up from germline, CDR1 is SGHKS and CDR2 is YYEKEE (reference sequence). The CDR3 consists of 13 residues. V lost 6 bases and J lost 5, with 14 bases in between. In DNA, the CDR3 is TGTGCCAGCACCCCTGGGGGGGCCGAGACCCAGTACTTC. Its protein is CASTPGGAETQYF. The full variable domain, completed using reference TRBV5-5 and TRBJ2-5, is DAGVTQSPTHLIKTRGQQVTLRCSPISGHKSVSWYQQVLGQGPQFIFQYYEKEERGRGNFPDRFSARQFPNYSSELNVNALLLGDSALYLCASTPGGAETQYFGPGTRLLVL.

The chain's CDR3 is CASSNGGADLYEQYF. The CDR3 nucleotides are TGTGCCAGCAGCAACGGGGGAGCAGACCTTTACGAGCAGTACTTC. The genes are TRBV28 and TRBJ2-7; TRBD2 is a possible D gene (6 bases). CDR1 and CDR2 from the germline V gene are MDHEN and SYDVKM. This CDR3 has 15 amino acids. Trimming removed 6 bases from V and 4 bases from J, with 19 bases in between.

This chain uses TRBV19 with TRBJ1-2; tentatively, D is TRBD1 (6 bases). V gave up 0 bases and J gave up 6 bases, with 11 bases separating them. The CDR3 is 14 residues long. CDR1 and CDR2 (germline): LNHDA, SQIVND (reference sequence). Written as DNA, the CDR3 is TGTGCCAGTAGTATAGAGCGGGGGCTGGATGGCTACACCTTC. Its protein is CASSIERGLDGYTF.

The chain uses TRBV7-9 and TRBJ1-2; D gene unclear. V lost 5 bases to trimming and J lost 4 bases, with 17 bases between them. CDR1 SEHNR and CDR2 FQNEAQ come from the germline V gene (reference sequence). The CDR3 spans 15 residues. CDR3 sequence: CASSPPLGSFYGYTF. The CDR3 DNA sequence: TGTGCCAGCAGCCCCCCTCTGGGCAGCTTCTATGGCTACACCTTC.

The chain couples TRBV27 to TRBJ2-3, with D perhaps matching TRBD1 (6 bases). CDR1 is MNHEY and CDR2 is SMNVEV in the germline V gene (reference sequence). The V end was cut by 4 bases, the J end by 4 bases, with 9 bases between. CDR3 length: 13 amino acids. CDR3: CASSSRGSDTQYF. CDR3 nucleotide sequence: TGTGCCAGCAGTTCCAGGGGATCAGATACGCAGTATTTT.

The chain carries TRBV4-3 and TRBJ1-1; tentative D call: TRBD1 (6 bases). The ends were cut back, 1 base at V and 5 bases at J, with 11 bases in the middle. CDR3 length: 14 amino acids. CDR1 and CDR2 (germline): LGHNA, YSLEER. DNA of the CDR3: TGCGCCAGCAGCCAAGTCAGGGGAGAAACTGAAGCTTTCTTT. It codes for CASSQVRGETEAFF.

In this sample, this clone turned up a few times. Other DNA sequences from this sample encode an identical CDR3 as well. This chain connects TRBV18 to TRBJ2-7, with TRBD2 matching over 13 bases. CDR3 length: 16 residues. Germline-derived CDR1 and CDR2 are KGHSH and LQKENI. V shed 0 bases and J 1 base; nucleotides not matched to a gene: 0. CDR3 nucleotides: TGTGCCAGCTCACCACCGACTAGCGGGGGGTCCTACGAGCAGTACTTC. Protein: CASSPPTSGGSYEQYF.

This clone was seen once. DNA for the CDR3: TGCAGCGCCCACCAGGGGGGGACTAGCGGCACAGATACGCAGTATTTT. Amino acids: CSAHQGGTSGTDTQYF. This chain links TRBV29-1 with TRBJ2-3; 10 bases are shared with TRBD2. V shed 7 bases, J shed 1 base, and the junction held 11 bases outside the gene matches. Germline V gives CDR1 SQVTM, CDR2 ANQGSEA. This CDR3 contains 16 residues.

This clone was observed a single time. The chain has TRBV25-1 and TRBJ2-5, with 7 bases fitting TRBD2. The length of the CDR3 is 14 residues. Germline V gives CDR1 MGHDK, CDR2 SYGVNS. V lost 4 bases and J lost 1; bases outside the gene matches: 3. The CDR3 DNA is TGTGCCAGCAGTGGGGACTATCTCCAAGAGACCCAGTACTTC. Its translation: CASSGDYLQETQYF.

The chain is built from TRBV6-6 and TRBJ2-7; TRBD2 agrees at 8 bases. V lost 7 bases to trimming and J lost 3 bases; unmatched junction nucleotides: 2. The CDR3 totals 12 residues. CDR1 and CDR2 from the germline V gene are MNHNY and SVGAGI (reference sequence). The CDR3 bases are TGTGCCAGCAAGGCGGGGGGCTACGAGCAGTACTTC. This translates into CASKAGGYEQYF.